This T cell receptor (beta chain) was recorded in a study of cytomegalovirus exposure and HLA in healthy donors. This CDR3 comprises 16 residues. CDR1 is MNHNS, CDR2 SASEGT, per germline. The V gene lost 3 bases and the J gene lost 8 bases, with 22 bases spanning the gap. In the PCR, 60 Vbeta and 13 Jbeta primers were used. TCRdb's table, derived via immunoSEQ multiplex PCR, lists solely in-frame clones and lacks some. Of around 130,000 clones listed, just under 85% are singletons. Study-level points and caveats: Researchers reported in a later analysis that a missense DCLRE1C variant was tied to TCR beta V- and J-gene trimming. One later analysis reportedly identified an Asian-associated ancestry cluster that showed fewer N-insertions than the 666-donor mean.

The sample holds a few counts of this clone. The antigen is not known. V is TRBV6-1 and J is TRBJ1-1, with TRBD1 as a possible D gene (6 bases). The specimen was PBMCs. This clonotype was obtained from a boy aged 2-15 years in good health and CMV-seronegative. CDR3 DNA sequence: TGTGCCAGCAGTGAGGTGGGCAGGGGTAGGGCCAGGGAAGCTTTCTTT. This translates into CASSEVGRGRAREAFF.